The rows below give T cell receptor beta chains drawn from one sample of a study of cytomegalovirus exposure and HLA in healthy donors. The method was immunoSEQ multiplex PCR; TCRdb's version includes in-frame clones alone and lacks a portion of them. The sample consists of over 200,000 clones, around nine tenths of them appearing once. Material: PBMCs. Every receptor here comes from a woman in her late teens or twenties in good health and CMV-seronegative. Each CDR3 is given with its conserved first and last residue. The order of the fields is D gene, clone size, V gene, J gene, CDR3 DNA, CDR3 protein. The D gene is left open where the match is weak. Size is stated for part of the rows, as once, few or many counts, or as a class when the clone is expanded.

>TRBD2|NA|TRBV5-8|TRBJ2-1
TGTGCCAGCAGCTTGGGTGCCCCGGGCGGGAGGAGAGATGAGCAGTTCTTC
CASSLGAPGGRRDEQFF
>TRBD1|NA|TRBV29-1|TRBJ2-3
TGCAGCGTTGAGGGACAGGGGGGGGCGAGCACAGATACGCAGTATTTT
CSVEGQGGASTDTQYF
>TRBD1|many|TRBV5-1|TRBJ1-2
TGCGCCAGCAGCTTGGGGGACAGTGGGAACTATGGCTACACCTTC
CASSLGDSGNYGYTF
>TRBD2|once|TRBV12-5|TRBJ2-7
TGTGCTAGTGGTTTGGGACCAGCCAGCGGGACGTCGTACGAGCAGTACTTC
CASGLGPASGTSYEQYF
>TRBD2|NA|TRBV7-3|TRBJ2-3
TGTGCCAGCAGCTCGGGAGGCGGCACAGATACGCAGTATTTT
CASSSGGGTDTQYF
>TRBD1|NA|TRBV6-5|TRBJ2-3
TGTGCCAGCAGTTATTTTCGACAGGGTGCAGATACGCAGTATTTT
CASSYFRQGADTQYF
>TRBD2|once|TRBV7-8|TRBJ2-3
TGTGCCAGCAGCTTAAGATCGGGAGGTAATAGGGCAGATACGCAGTATTTT
CASSLRSGGNRADTQYF
>NA|NA|TRBV7-9|TRBJ1-2
TGTGCCAGCAGCTTTTCCCACAGGGCTAACTATGGCTACACCTTC
CASSFSHRANYGYTF
>NA|NA|TRBV7-2|TRBJ2-3
TGTGCCAGCAGCGTCACGTTCGAGGGAGGACCCAGAGGGACGCAGTATTTT
CASSVTFEGGPRGTQYF
>NA|NA|TRBV28|TRBJ2-1
TGTGCCAGCAGTCCCGGGTCCTCAAGGTGGAATGAGCAGTTCTTC
CASSPGSSRWNEQFF
>TRBD2|NA|TRBV28|TRBJ2-7
TGTGCCAGCAGCCTTCGGGGACTAGCGGGTACCCTTATCTACGAGCAGTACTTC
CASSLRGLAGTLIYEQYF
>TRBD1|NA|TRBV5-1|TRBJ1-4
TGCGCCAGCAGCTTGGAATGGACAGGGGCGAATGAAAAACTGTTTTTT
CASSLEWTGANEKLFF
>NA|NA|TRBV7-9|TRBJ2-7
TGTGCCAGCAGTCCCGACAGGGCGGGGACCTACGAGCAGTACTTC
CASSPDRAGTYEQYF
>NA|NA|TRBV6-5|TRBJ2-5
TGTGCCAGCAGTTACAGTACCCTAAAACCCGGGACCCAGTACTTC
CASSYSTLKPGTQYF
>TRBD2|NA|TRBV13|TRBJ2-1
TGTGCCAGCAGCCCGGGACTAGCGGGAGGGACCGGGAATGAGCAGTTCTTC
CASSPGLAGGTGNEQFF
>TRBD1|NA|TRBV30|TRBJ1-1
TGTGCCTCTACAGGGGGCTCGGCTGAAGCTTTCTTT
CASTGGSAEAFF
>TRBD1|NA|TRBV27|TRBJ2-3
TGTGCCAGCAGTTTATCCTCGGGACAGGGGGCCTCAGATACGCAGTATTTT
CASSLSSGQGASDTQYF
>NA|NA|TRBV19|TRBJ2-1
TGTGCCACCTCCTACCTCGGGAGAAAGAGCAATGAGCAGTTCTTC
CATSYLGRKSNEQFF
>TRBD2|NA|TRBV11-2|TRBJ2-5
TGTGCCAGCAGGATAGGGACTAGCGGCCAAGAGACCCAGTACTTC
CASRIGTSGQETQYF
>NA|once|TRBV18|TRBJ2-2
TGTGCCAGCTCACCCCAGGCTTCGAACACCGGGGAGCTGTTTTTT
CASSPQASNTGELFF
>NA|NA|TRBV5-6|TRBJ2-6
TGTGCCAGCATAAACTTCAGGGGGGCCAACGTCCTGACTTTC
CASINFRGANVLTF
>TRBD2|NA|TRBV2|TRBJ2-7
TGTGCCAGCAGTGCTATGACTAGCGGGAGGAGGCAGTACTTC
CASSAMTSGRRQYF
>NA|NA|TRBV7-2|TRBJ2-1
TGTGCCAGCAGCTTGACTAGTATCAATGAGCAGTTCTTC
CASSLTSINEQFF
>NA|NA|TRBV27|TRBJ2-3
TGTGCCAGCCGATCGGGAGAGCGAACGCAGTATTTT
CASRSGERTQYF
>NA|few|TRBV4-1|TRBJ2-7
TGCGCCAGCAGCCAAGTGGGAGGCGAGCAGTACTTC
CASSQVGGEQYF
>NA|NA|TRBV7-9|TRBJ2-7
TGTGCCAGCAGCTTATACGCCAGCTACGAGCAGTACTTC
CASSLYASYEQYF
>NA|NA|TRBV27|TRBJ1-1
TGTGCCAGCAGGGGGGGGAAGAACACTGAAGCTTTCTTT
CASRGGKNTEAFF
>NA|NA|TRBV28|TRBJ1-4
TGTGCCAGCAGCAAGCGGGGGCAGATGGATGAAAAACTGTTTTTT
CASSKRGQMDEKLFF
>NA|once|TRBV7-9|TRBJ2-5
TGTGCCAGCAGCTCCGGCCAAGAGACCCAGTACTTC
CASSSGQETQYF
>NA|NA|TRBV11-1|TRBJ2-7
TGTGCCAGCAGCTTAGATGTCCGAGGCTCCGACGAGCAGTACTTC
CASSLDVRGSDEQYF
>NA|NA|TRBV10-2|TRBJ1-5
TGCGCCAGCAGTGAGTCCTCTCCCGGCAATCAGCCCCAGCATTTT
CASSESSPGNQPQHF
>NA|NA|TRBV29-1|TRBJ1-5
TGCAGCGTTGCGTTTGGGGGGGTACATCAGCCCCAGCATTTT
CSVAFGGVHQPQHF
>NA|once|TRBV7-8|TRBJ1-2
TGTGCCAGCAGCTTATCGCGAAGACTAAATGGCATATCGTCGGGCTACACCTTC
CASSLSRRLNGISSGYTF
>TRBD2|once|TRBV27|TRBJ2-1
TGTGCCAGCACCTTTTTGACTAGCGGGAGGAACAATGAGCAGTTCTTC
CASTFLTSGRNNEQFF
>TRBD2|once|TRBV11-2|TRBJ2-2
TGTGCCAGCAGCGCGACTAGCGGGAGGATTGCCGGGGAGCTGTTTTTT
CASSATSGRIAGELFF
>NA|NA|TRBV27|TRBJ2-7
TGTGCCAGCAGTTACGGCGGCTACGAGCAGTACTTC
CASSYGGYEQYF
>TRBD1|NA|TRBV5-4|TRBJ1-2
TGTGCCAGCAGCCTTGAACCGGGACAGGACTATGGCTACACCTTC
CASSLEPGQDYGYTF
>TRBD1|NA|TRBV7-2|TRBJ2-2
TGTGCCAGCAGCTTAATCGCGGGACAGGGATTATCCGGGGAGCTGTTTTTT
CASSLIAGQGLSGELFF
>NA|NA|TRBV30|TRBJ1-2
TGTGCCTGGAGTCCCCAGGTGGCTGACTATGGCTACACCTTC
CAWSPQVADYGYTF
>TRBD1|NA|TRBV5-1|TRBJ2-6
TGCGCCAGCAGCTTCGGCCAGGGGGCCTCTGGGGCCAACGTCCTGACTTTC
CASSFGQGASGANVLTF
>NA|NA|TRBV10-3|TRBJ2-2
TGTGCCATCAGGGACTACACGAACACCGGGGAGCTGTTTTTT
CAIRDYTNTGELFF
>NA|NA|TRBV4-1|TRBJ2-1
TGCGCCAGCAGCCAATCGGGGAATGAGCAGTTCTTC
CASSQSGNEQFF
>TRBD2|NA|TRBV7-2|TRBJ2-5
TGTGCCAGCAGCCCCCTCGGGGGGGGTTACCAAGAGACCCAGTACTTC
CASSPLGGGYQETQYF
>NA|once|TRBV5-8|TRBJ1-2
TGTGCCAGCAGCTTAAAGGGGCTAAACTATGGCTACACCTTC
CASSLKGLNYGYTF
>TRBD1|NA|TRBV28|TRBJ1-1
TGTGCCAGCAGTCCCTTGGACAGGGCCGAGCCTGAAGCTTTCTTT
CASSPLDRAEPEAFF
>NA|NA|TRBV2|TRBJ1-1
TGTGCCAGCGGGGCAGCTAACACTGAAGCTTTCTTT
CASGAANTEAFF
>TRBD1|few|TRBV6-5|TRBJ1-2
TGTGCCAGCAGAAAAGGACAGGGGAGCGGCTACACCTTC
CASRKGQGSGYTF
>TRBD1|NA|TRBV6-5|TRBJ1-2
TGTGCCAGCAGTTCCTGGGGACAGGATAACTATGGCTACACCTTC
CASSSWGQDNYGYTF
>TRBD1|NA|TRBV5-1|TRBJ1-1
TGCGCCAGCAGCTTGGAGGGACAGGGCCCCACTGAAGCTTTCTTT
CASSLEGQGPTEAFF
>NA|NA|TRBV7-9|TRBJ1-1
TGTGCCAGCAGCTTAGGTATGAACACTGAAGCTTTCTTT
CASSLGMNTEAFF
>NA|NA|TRBV15|TRBJ2-2
TGTGCCACCAGCCGATTCGGCGGGGAGCTGTTTTTT
CATSRFGGELFF
>TRBD2|NA|TRBV9|TRBJ2-5
TGTGCCAGCAGCGTGGAGGGACTAGCGGGAGAGACCCAGTACTTC
CASSVEGLAGETQYF
>NA|NA|TRBV2|TRBJ2-5
TGTGCCAGCAGGGCGAGCGGGCAAGAGACCCAGTACTTC
CASRASGQETQYF